A selection of T cell receptor beta chains follows, all from one sample in a study of PD-1 blockade in classical Hodgkin lymphoma. TCRdb's table, derived via immunoSEQ multiplex PCR, lists solely in-frame clones and lacks some. Here the sample spans tens of thousands of clones, over 65% being singletons. The source material was peripheral blood mononuclear cells (PBMCs), sampled before the second cycle of nivolumab. These receptors came from a human donor with classical Hodgkin lymphoma. CDR3s include the opening cysteine and the closing phenylalanine or tryptophan. The order of the fields is clone size, D gene, J gene, V gene, CDR3 DNA, CDR3 protein. The D gene is left open where the match is weak. Size tells how often a clone was seen (once, few, many) or the class of an expanded clone, and some rows leave it out.

clone_size: .; d_call: .; j_call: TRBJ1-2; v_call: TRBV5-1; cdr3_nt: TGCGCCAGTTCAGGGTTTGGGAACTATGGCTACACCTTC; cdr3_aa: CASSGFGNYGYTF
clone_size: .; d_call: .; j_call: TRBJ2-2; v_call: TRBV4-3; cdr3_nt: TGCGCCAGCAGCCAAACTATGGCCGGGACATCGAGGAACACCGGGGAGCTGTTTTTT; cdr3_aa: CASSQTMAGTSRNTGELFF
clone_size: .; d_call: TRBD1; j_call: TRBJ1-2; v_call: TRBV7-2; cdr3_nt: TGTGCCAGCACCTGGACAGGGAGAGGCTATGGCTACACCTTC; cdr3_aa: CASTWTGRGYGYTF
clone_size: .; d_call: .; j_call: TRBJ1-3; v_call: TRBV11-2; cdr3_nt: TGTGCCAGCAGCTTAGAAACACTTCCTGGAAACACCATATATTTT; cdr3_aa: CASSLETLPGNTIYF
clone_size: .; d_call: .; j_call: TRBJ2-4; v_call: TRBV2; cdr3_nt: TGTGCCAGCAGTGCAAGGGAACTAGCCAAAAACATTCAGTACTTC; cdr3_aa: CASSARELAKNIQYF
clone_size: .; d_call: .; j_call: TRBJ1-1; v_call: TRBV11-3; cdr3_nt: TGTGCCAGCAGCTACCCCCGAAAAAAGAACACTGAAGCTTTCTTT; cdr3_aa: CASSYPRKKNTEAFF
clone_size: .; d_call: .; j_call: TRBJ2-5; v_call: TRBV5-8; cdr3_nt: TGTGCCAGCAGCCGCTCGGAAGACTCCCAAGAGACCCAGTACTTC; cdr3_aa: CASSRSEDSQETQYF
clone_size: .; d_call: .; j_call: TRBJ2-7; v_call: TRBV15; cdr3_nt: TGTGCCACCAGCAGAGGCAATACGCACTACGAGCAGTACTTC; cdr3_aa: CATSRGNTHYEQYF
clone_size: .; d_call: .; j_call: TRBJ2-6; v_call: TRBV9; cdr3_nt: TGTGCCAGCAGCCCAGGACCGAGGAGTGGGGCCAACGTCCTGACTTTC; cdr3_aa: CASSPGPRSGANVLTF
clone_size: .; d_call: .; j_call: TRBJ1-5; v_call: TRBV19; cdr3_nt: TGTGCCAGTAGTCTGAGACAGGCCGCCGCTGGCAATCAGCCCCAGCATTTT; cdr3_aa: CASSLRQAAAGNQPQHF
clone_size: .; d_call: TRBD1; j_call: TRBJ1-1; v_call: TRBV7-8; cdr3_nt: TGTGCCAGCACCATGACAGGGATGAGGACTGAAGCTTTCTTT; cdr3_aa: CASTMTGMRTEAFF
clone_size: once; d_call: .; j_call: TRBJ2-7; v_call: TRBV9; cdr3_nt: TGTGCCAGCAGCGTATCCGGAGGGGCCATTTACGAGCAGTACTTC; cdr3_aa: CASSVSGGAIYEQYF
clone_size: .; d_call: .; j_call: TRBJ2-1; v_call: TRBV9; cdr3_nt: TGTGCCAGCAGCGTAGATCGGGTAGGGGAGCAGTTCTTC; cdr3_aa: CASSVDRVGEQFF
clone_size: .; d_call: TRBD1; j_call: TRBJ2-7; v_call: TRBV5-1; cdr3_nt: TGCGCCAGCAGCCAGACAGGGGGGACGGTCGAGCAGTACTTC; cdr3_aa: CASSQTGGTVEQYF
clone_size: .; d_call: TRBD1; j_call: TRBJ2-5; v_call: TRBV18; cdr3_nt: TGTGCCAGCTCACCGGACAGGCTACAAGAGACCCAGTACTTC; cdr3_aa: CASSPDRLQETQYF
clone_size: .; d_call: TRBD2; j_call: TRBJ2-5; v_call: TRBV15; cdr3_nt: TGTGCCACCAGCAGAGATTGGAGCGGGGGCCAAGAGACCCAGTACTTC; cdr3_aa: CATSRDWSGGQETQYF
clone_size: once; d_call: .; j_call: TRBJ2-1; v_call: TRBV6-1; cdr3_nt: TGTGCCAGCAACAGTTGGAGCTCCTACAATGAGCAGTTCTTC; cdr3_aa: CASNSWSSYNEQFF
clone_size: .; d_call: .; j_call: TRBJ2-7; v_call: TRBV18; cdr3_nt: TGTGCCAGCTCACCAGGGGGCGCTTATCACGAGCAGTACTTC; cdr3_aa: CASSPGGAYHEQYF
clone_size: .; d_call: .; j_call: TRBJ2-1; v_call: TRBV27; cdr3_nt: TGTGCCAGCAGTCCTCTAAGGGGGGTGTCGAATGAGCAGTTCTTC; cdr3_aa: CASSPLRGVSNEQFF
clone_size: .; d_call: TRBD1; j_call: TRBJ2-5; v_call: TRBV11-2; cdr3_nt: TGTGCCAGCAGCCTAGGACAGGGCCAAGAGACCCAGTACTTC; cdr3_aa: CASSLGQGQETQYF
clone_size: .; d_call: TRBD1; j_call: TRBJ1-4; v_call: TRBV4-1; cdr3_nt: TGCGCCAGCAGCCGGGACAGGAGGAGAAAACTGTTTTTT; cdr3_aa: CASSRDRRRKLFF
clone_size: .; d_call: .; j_call: TRBJ2-3; v_call: TRBV9; cdr3_nt: TGTGCCAGCAGCGTAGACGCTCCAGATACGCAGTATTTT; cdr3_aa: CASSVDAPDTQYF
clone_size: .; d_call: .; j_call: TRBJ2-5; v_call: TRBV5-1; cdr3_nt: TGCGCCGCCGGGTTGTCCGGGACTCCGCAAGAGACCCAGTACTTC; cdr3_aa: CAAGLSGTPQETQYF
clone_size: .; d_call: TRBD2; j_call: TRBJ2-3; v_call: TRBV7-9; cdr3_nt: TGTGCCAGCAGCTTTAGCGGGGGGTTTATGGATACGCAGTATTTT; cdr3_aa: CASSFSGGFMDTQYF
clone_size: .; d_call: TRBD1; j_call: TRBJ1-6; v_call: TRBV7-6; cdr3_nt: TGTGCCAGCAGCCGGGACAGCTATAATTCACCCCTCCACTTT; cdr3_aa: CASSRDSYNSPLHF
clone_size: .; d_call: .; j_call: TRBJ1-2; v_call: TRBV6-1; cdr3_nt: TGTGCCAGCAGTGAAGATTGGGGAGAAGGCTATGGCTACACCTTC; cdr3_aa: CASSEDWGEGYGYTF
clone_size: .; d_call: TRBD1; j_call: TRBJ1-1; v_call: TRBV13; cdr3_nt: TGTGCCAGCAGCTTAGAAGGACAGGCCGATATGAACACTGAAGCTTTCTTT; cdr3_aa: CASSLEGQADMNTEAFF
clone_size: .; d_call: .; j_call: TRBJ2-7; v_call: TRBV7-9; cdr3_nt: TGTGCCAGCAGCTTCTCCGCCTACGAGCAGTACTTC; cdr3_aa: CASSFSAYEQYF
clone_size: .; d_call: .; j_call: TRBJ2-5; v_call: TRBV4-2; cdr3_nt: TGTGCCAGCAGCAGAGAACTGCCAGAGACCCAGTACTTC; cdr3_aa: CASSRELPETQYF
clone_size: .; d_call: TRBD1; j_call: TRBJ1-2; v_call: TRBV28; cdr3_nt: TGTGCCAGCAACCCGGACAGGGTGGGTGGCTACACCTTC; cdr3_aa: CASNPDRVGGYTF
clone_size: .; d_call: .; j_call: TRBJ2-3; v_call: TRBV5-5; cdr3_nt: TGTGCCAGCAGCTTGAGCCTCACAGATACGCAGTATTTT; cdr3_aa: CASSLSLTDTQYF
clone_size: .; d_call: .; j_call: TRBJ2-7; v_call: TRBV2; cdr3_nt: TGTGCCAGCAGTAGGGACGTCGGCGGATTCTACGAGCAGTACTTC; cdr3_aa: CASSRDVGGFYEQYF
clone_size: .; d_call: .; j_call: TRBJ1-2; v_call: TRBV19; cdr3_nt: TGTGCCAGTAGTGTTCGACAGACACTCTATGGCTACACCTTC; cdr3_aa: CASSVRQTLYGYTF
clone_size: .; d_call: .; j_call: TRBJ1-2; v_call: TRBV6-5; cdr3_nt: TGTGCCAGCAGCGCCCTTGGAGCTAACTATGGCTACACCTTC; cdr3_aa: CASSALGANYGYTF
clone_size: .; d_call: TRBD2; j_call: TRBJ2-7; v_call: TRBV5-4; cdr3_nt: TGTGCCAGCAGCTTGGCAGAGCGGGGCTCCTACGAGCAGTACTTC; cdr3_aa: CASSLAERGSYEQYF
clone_size: .; d_call: .; j_call: TRBJ1-5; v_call: TRBV7-8; cdr3_nt: TGTGCCAGCAGCTTAGCCGGGACACACAATCAGCCCCAGCATTTT; cdr3_aa: CASSLAGTHNQPQHF
clone_size: .; d_call: .; j_call: TRBJ1-1; v_call: TRBV2; cdr3_nt: TGTGCCAGCAGTGAAGGACGGGGATACACTGAAGCTTTCTTT; cdr3_aa: CASSEGRGYTEAFF
clone_size: few; d_call: .; j_call: TRBJ1-5; v_call: TRBV27; cdr3_nt: TGTGCCAGCAGTCCCGGGACAATCGGGAGCAATCAGCCCCAGCATTTT; cdr3_aa: CASSPGTIGSNQPQHF
clone_size: .; d_call: TRBD1; j_call: TRBJ1-6; v_call: TRBV2; cdr3_nt: TGTGCCGTAAAGGGGACAGGGGATAATTCACCCCTCCACTTT; cdr3_aa: CAVKGTGDNSPLHF
clone_size: .; d_call: TRBD1; j_call: TRBJ1-4; v_call: TRBV19; cdr3_nt: TGTGCCAGTAGTACGACAGGGAGAGGTGAAAAACTGTTTTTT; cdr3_aa: CASSTTGRGEKLFF
clone_size: few; d_call: .; j_call: TRBJ1-5; v_call: TRBV4-2; cdr3_nt: TGTGCCAGCAGCCCCGGCAGGGCCAATCAGCCCCAGCATTTT; cdr3_aa: CASSPGRANQPQHF
clone_size: .; d_call: .; j_call: TRBJ1-2; v_call: TRBV30; cdr3_nt: TGTGCCTTAAAAGGGGGGTACTATGGCTACACCTTC; cdr3_aa: CALKGGYYGYTF
clone_size: once; d_call: .; j_call: TRBJ1-2; v_call: TRBV4-3; cdr3_nt: TGCGCCAGCAGCCAATACAGCAGTACAGGGCGATATGGCTACACCTTC; cdr3_aa: CASSQYSSTGRYGYTF
clone_size: .; d_call: .; j_call: TRBJ1-6; v_call: TRBV4-3; cdr3_nt: TGCGCCAGCAGCCAAGATCCCGGCAGCGACTATAATTCACCCCTCCACTTT; cdr3_aa: CASSQDPGSDYNSPLHF
clone_size: once; d_call: .; j_call: TRBJ1-2; v_call: TRBV18; cdr3_nt: TGTGCCAGCTCACCAGATGGAGATACCAGCGACTATGGCTACACCTTC; cdr3_aa: CASSPDGDTSDYGYTF
clone_size: .; d_call: TRBD2; j_call: TRBJ2-5; v_call: TRBV29-1; cdr3_nt: TGCAGCGTTGAAGGGACTAGCGGGGGGCAAGAGACCCAGTACTTC; cdr3_aa: CSVEGTSGGQETQYF
clone_size: .; d_call: .; j_call: TRBJ2-2; v_call: TRBV9; cdr3_nt: TGTGCCAGCAGCGCCTACAGGACCGGGGAGCTGTTTTTT; cdr3_aa: CASSAYRTGELFF
clone_size: .; d_call: TRBD1; j_call: TRBJ2-7; v_call: TRBV27; cdr3_nt: TGTGCCAGCAGTTTATCTTTTCGCGTGAGGACAGGGGGAGAGCAGTACTTC; cdr3_aa: CASSLSFRVRTGGEQYF
clone_size: .; d_call: TRBD1; j_call: TRBJ1-3; v_call: TRBV27; cdr3_nt: TGTGCCAGCAGTACAAACAGGGGGCCGGGAGGAAACACCATATATTTT; cdr3_aa: CASSTNRGPGGNTIYF
clone_size: .; d_call: .; j_call: TRBJ2-4; v_call: TRBV10-3; cdr3_nt: TGTGCCATCAGTGAGGAGGGGCGACAAAACATTCAGTACTTC; cdr3_aa: CAISEEGRQNIQYF
clone_size: .; d_call: .; j_call: TRBJ1-6; v_call: TRBV4-3; cdr3_nt: TGCGCCAGCAGCCAAGTACTAGGGGATAACTCACCCCTCCACTTT; cdr3_aa: CASSQVLGDNSPLHF
clone_size: once; d_call: TRBD1; j_call: TRBJ2-7; v_call: TRBV19; cdr3_nt: TGTGCCAGTAGTACGGGACAGGGTTCCTACGAGCAGTACTTC; cdr3_aa: CASSTGQGSYEQYF
clone_size: .; d_call: TRBD1; j_call: TRBJ2-2; v_call: TRBV5-1; cdr3_nt: TGCGCCAGCAGCTTGGAAGCAGGGGGCGTCACCGGGGAGCTGTTTTTT; cdr3_aa: CASSLEAGGVTGELFF
clone_size: few; d_call: .; j_call: TRBJ2-5; v_call: TRBV2; cdr3_nt: TGTGCCAGCAACCCGGGGGACCAAGAGACCCAGTACTTC; cdr3_aa: CASNPGDQETQYF
clone_size: .; d_call: .; j_call: TRBJ1-6; v_call: TRBV5-5; cdr3_nt: TGTGCCAGCAGCTTGAGGGGGGCCTCTAATTCACCCCTCCACTTT; cdr3_aa: CASSLRGASNSPLHF
clone_size: once; d_call: .; j_call: TRBJ2-2; v_call: TRBV19; cdr3_nt: TGTGCCAGTAGTATCCTGATGAACACCGGGGAGCTGTTTTTT; cdr3_aa: CASSILMNTGELFF
clone_size: .; d_call: .; j_call: TRBJ2-2; v_call: TRBV10-3; cdr3_nt: TGTGCCACTCGGGGTATCGCCGGGGAGCTGTTTTTT; cdr3_aa: CATRGIAGELFF
clone_size: .; d_call: .; j_call: TRBJ2-5; v_call: TRBV9; cdr3_nt: TGTGCCAGCAGCGGTATACTGGGATTTGGCGAGACCCAGTACTTC; cdr3_aa: CASSGILGFGETQYF
clone_size: .; d_call: .; j_call: TRBJ1-6; v_call: TRBV18; cdr3_nt: TGTGCCAGCTCACCTGGCGAGGATTCACCCCTCCACTTT; cdr3_aa: CASSPGEDSPLHF
clone_size: .; d_call: TRBD2; j_call: TRBJ2-2; v_call: TRBV5-1; cdr3_nt: TGCGCCAGCAGAGGGAGCGGGGGGACCGGGGAGCTGTTTTTT; cdr3_aa: CASRGSGGTGELFF